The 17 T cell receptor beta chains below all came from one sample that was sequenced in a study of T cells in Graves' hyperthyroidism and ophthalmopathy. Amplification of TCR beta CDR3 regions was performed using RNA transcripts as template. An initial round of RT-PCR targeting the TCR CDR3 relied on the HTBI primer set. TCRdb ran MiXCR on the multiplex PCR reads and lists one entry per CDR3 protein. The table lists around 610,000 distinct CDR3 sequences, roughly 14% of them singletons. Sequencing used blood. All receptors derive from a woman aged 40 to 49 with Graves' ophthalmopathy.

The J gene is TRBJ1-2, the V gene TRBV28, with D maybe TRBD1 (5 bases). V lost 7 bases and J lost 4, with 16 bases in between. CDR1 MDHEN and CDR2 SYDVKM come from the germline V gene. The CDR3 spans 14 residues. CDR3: CASMGGTITYGYTF. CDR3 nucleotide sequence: TGTGCCAGCATGGGGGGAACAATTACCTATGGCTACACCTTC.

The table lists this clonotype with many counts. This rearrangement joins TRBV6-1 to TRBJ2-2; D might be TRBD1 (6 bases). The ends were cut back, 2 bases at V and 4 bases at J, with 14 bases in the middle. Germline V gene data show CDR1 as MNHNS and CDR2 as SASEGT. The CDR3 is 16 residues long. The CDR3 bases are TGTGCCAGCAGTGAAATTTACACAGGGTCCACCGGGGAGCTGTTTTTT. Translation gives CASSEIYTGSTGELFF.

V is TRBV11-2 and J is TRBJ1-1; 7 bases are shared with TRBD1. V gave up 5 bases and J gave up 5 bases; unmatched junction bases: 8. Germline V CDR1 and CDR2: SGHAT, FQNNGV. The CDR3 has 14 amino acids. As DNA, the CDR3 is TGTGCCAGCAGCCCACAGGGGAAGAGGACTGAAGCTTTCTTT. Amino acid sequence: CASSPQGKRTEAFF.

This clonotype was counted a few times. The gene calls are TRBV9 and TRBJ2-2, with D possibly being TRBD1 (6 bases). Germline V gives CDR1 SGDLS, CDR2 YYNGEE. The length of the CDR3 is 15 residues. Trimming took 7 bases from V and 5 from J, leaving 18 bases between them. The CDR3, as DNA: TGTGCCAGCGGGGGTACAGGGTACAAGACCGGGGAGCTGTTTTTT. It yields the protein CASGGTGYKTGELFF.

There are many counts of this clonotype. CDR3 in amino acids: CASTVLTELNTEAFF. For the CDR3, the DNA is TGTGCCAGCACCGTCTTGACAGAACTGAACACTGAAGCTTTCTTT. The chain couples TRBV7-8 to TRBJ1-1; TRBD1 is a possible D gene (5 bases). Trimming took 7 bases from V and 0 from J, leaving 15 bases between them. The CDR3 runs to 15 residues. CDR1 and CDR2 (germline): SGHVS, FQNEAQ.

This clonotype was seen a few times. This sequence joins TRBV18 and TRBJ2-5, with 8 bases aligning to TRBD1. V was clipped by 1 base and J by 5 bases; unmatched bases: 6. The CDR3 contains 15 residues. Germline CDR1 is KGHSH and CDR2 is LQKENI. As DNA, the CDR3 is TGTGCCAGCTCACCACTCCAGGGGGCGCGGGAGACCCAGTACTTC. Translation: CASSPLQGARETQYF.

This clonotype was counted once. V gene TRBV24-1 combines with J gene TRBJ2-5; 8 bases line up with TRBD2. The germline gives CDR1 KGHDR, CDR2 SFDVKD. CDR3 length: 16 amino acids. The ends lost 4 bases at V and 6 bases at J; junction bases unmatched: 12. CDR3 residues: CATSDSAGGLLQTQYF. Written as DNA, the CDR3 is TGTGCCACCAGTGACTCCGCGGGAGGACTTTTACAGACCCAGTACTTC.

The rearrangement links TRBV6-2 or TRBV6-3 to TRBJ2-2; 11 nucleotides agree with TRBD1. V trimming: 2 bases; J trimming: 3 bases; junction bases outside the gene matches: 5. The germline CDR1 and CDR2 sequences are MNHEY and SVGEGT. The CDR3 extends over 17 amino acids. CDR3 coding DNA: TGTGCCAGCAGTTACCGGACAGGGGGCCTGGACACCGGGGAGCTGTTTTTT. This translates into CASSYRTGGLDTGELFF.

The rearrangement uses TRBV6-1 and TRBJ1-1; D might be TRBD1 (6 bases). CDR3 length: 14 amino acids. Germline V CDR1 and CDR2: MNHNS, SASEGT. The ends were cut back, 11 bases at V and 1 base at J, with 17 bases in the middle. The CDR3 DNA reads TGTGCCGGATCACCGGGACACAAGAACACTGAAGCTTTCTTT. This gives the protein CAGSPGHKNTEAFF.

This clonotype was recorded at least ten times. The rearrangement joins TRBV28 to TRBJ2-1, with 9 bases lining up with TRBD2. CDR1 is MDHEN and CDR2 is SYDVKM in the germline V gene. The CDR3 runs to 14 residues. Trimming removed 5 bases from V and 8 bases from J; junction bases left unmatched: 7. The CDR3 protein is CASSRSGSSDEQFF. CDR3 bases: TGTGCCAGCAGTCGTAGCGGGAGCTCAGATGAGCAGTTCTTC.

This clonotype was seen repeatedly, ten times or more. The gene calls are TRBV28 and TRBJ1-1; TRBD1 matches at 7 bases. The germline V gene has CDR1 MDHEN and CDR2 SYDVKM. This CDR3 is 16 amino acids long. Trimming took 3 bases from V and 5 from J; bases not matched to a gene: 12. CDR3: CASSLPRQGAGTEAFF. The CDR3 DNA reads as TGTGCCAGCAGTTTGCCCAGACAGGGTGCGGGGACTGAAGCTTTCTTT.

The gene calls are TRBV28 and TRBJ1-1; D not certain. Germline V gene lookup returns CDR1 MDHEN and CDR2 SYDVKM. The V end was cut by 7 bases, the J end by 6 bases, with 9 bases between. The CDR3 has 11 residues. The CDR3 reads CASTRYPEAFF. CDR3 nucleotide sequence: TGTGCCAGCACTCGATACCCTGAAGCTTTCTTT.

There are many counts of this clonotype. CDR3 sequence (DNA): TGTGCCAGTATAGCCGAGGGACAGGGAAATCAGCCCCAGCATTTT. Translation: CASIAEGQGNQPQHF. This chain joins TRBV19 and TRBJ1-5, with 9 bases identical to TRBD1. After removal of 7 bases from V and 4 bases from J, the junction contained 8 bases not matched to a gene. Germline V gene data show CDR1 as LNHDA and CDR2 as SQIVND (reference sequence). This CDR3 contains 15 residues.

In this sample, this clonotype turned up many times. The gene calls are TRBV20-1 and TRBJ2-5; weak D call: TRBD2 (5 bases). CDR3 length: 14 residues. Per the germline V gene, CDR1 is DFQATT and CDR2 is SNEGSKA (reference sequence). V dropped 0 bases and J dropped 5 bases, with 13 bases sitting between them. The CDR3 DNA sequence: TGCAGTGCTAGAGAGCTAGCTGGGTACGAGACCCAGTACTTC. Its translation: CSARELAGYETQYF.

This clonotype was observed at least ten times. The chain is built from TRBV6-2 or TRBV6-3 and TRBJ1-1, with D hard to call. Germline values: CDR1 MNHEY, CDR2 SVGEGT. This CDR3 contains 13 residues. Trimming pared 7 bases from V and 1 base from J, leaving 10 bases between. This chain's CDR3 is CASNPDTNTEAFF. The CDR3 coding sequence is TGTGCCAGCAACCCAGACACGAACACTGAAGCTTTCTTT.

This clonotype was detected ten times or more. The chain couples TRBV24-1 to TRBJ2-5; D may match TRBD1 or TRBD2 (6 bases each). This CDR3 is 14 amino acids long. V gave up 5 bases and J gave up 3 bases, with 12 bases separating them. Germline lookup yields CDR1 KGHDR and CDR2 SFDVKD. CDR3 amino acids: CATSAAGEEETQYF. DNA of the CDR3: TGTGCCACCAGTGCAGCAGGGGAGGAAGAGACCCAGTACTTC.

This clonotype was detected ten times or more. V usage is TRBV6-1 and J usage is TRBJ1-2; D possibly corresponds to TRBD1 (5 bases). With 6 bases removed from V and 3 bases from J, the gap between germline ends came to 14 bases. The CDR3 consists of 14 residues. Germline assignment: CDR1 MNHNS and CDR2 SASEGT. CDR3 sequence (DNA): TGTGCCAGCAGACGTTCTAGAGGGGACTATGGCTACACCTTC. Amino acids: CASRRSRGDYGYTF.